This TCR beta chain was recorded in a study of CD8+CD57+ T cells in acquired aplastic anemia (dated by TCRdb to the late 2010s). With regard to the full study: On average, sorted CD4+ and CD8+ cells yielded 3.2 ug of extracted DNA, with a range of about 0.19 to 30 ug. CD8+CD57+ expansion was defined as frequency above the mean frequency observed in healthy subjects.

The paper's findings and limits, for the study overall: Between patients and healthy controls, no significant difference in CD8+ Simpson's diversity was found (P=0.060). Around 27 CD8+ CDR3 sequences were found in both patients and controls but appeared to be highly expressed in patients and within the immunodominant clones of the patients.

Genomic DNA served as template for TCR beta VDJ combination and CDR3 sequence profiling. TCR repertoire sequencing was run on an Illumina HiSeq 2000. The study's own analysis went as follows. TRBV/TRBJ rearrangement plots, CDR3 size and DJ length profiles, and Simpson's diversity index were used to evaluate the repertoires. The most abundant DNA sequence in the deep sequencing data was taken as the immunodominant clone. CDR3 amino acid sequences were screened for sharing across subjects and were compared with published repertoires and the VDJdb database. TCRdb cleaned the public reads at Q25 with fastp, built clones with MiXCR and kept in-frame beta chains. When rows share a CDR3 protein, they turn into one entry using the most common DNA and genes. Here the V and J calls rest on TCRdb's processing, not on the authors' analysis. The sample table lists around 290,000 distinct CDR3 sequences, roughly 59% of them with a count of one. Of the sample, roughly 1.3% is held by the ten largest clones.

Expansion of CD8+CD57+ cells had been shown by flow cytometry in the patients chosen for sequencing. Every patient had severe acquired aplastic anemia, diagnosed using the International Study of Aplastic Anemia and Agranulocytosis and Camitta criteria. At the time blood was sampled, none of the patients had received any therapy. The study deep-sequenced TCR repertoires of sorted CD4+ and CD8+ blood T cells from severe aplastic anemia patients and healthy subjects. Patients were enrolled in the USA under clinicaltrials.gov protocols 00001620, 01623167, 00001397, 00071045, 00081523 and 00961064. Ficoll-Paque density gradient centrifugation was used to isolate peripheral blood mononuclear cells. CD4+ and CD8+ T cells were sorted by FACS or magnetic beads before DNA extraction. Comment on this clonotype: The specificity of this receptor is unknown. The record has no base qualities; no much larger clone is one base away.

Taken from cysteine to phenylalanine, the CDR3 has 13 residues. This entry keeps only the CDR3 DNA: 39 bases, framed from base 1. CDR1 and CDR2 are drawn from the germline V gene: ENHRY, SYGVKD. V sheds 7 bases and J sheds 4 bases, leaving 14 bases between their ends. The sample taken for sequencing was sorted CD4+, CD8+, or CD8+CD57+ T cells (not recorded which) from PBMCs. The sequence derives from a human donor with aplastic anemia. This chain joins TRBV10-3 to TRBJ2-7, with TRBD1 tentatively as D gene (6 bases match). The CDR3 region: CAIKNTGNYEQYF. The nucleotides read TGTGCCATCAAGAATACAGGGAATTACGAGCAGTACTTC.